This TCR beta chain is from a study of shared clonotypes between healthy human individuals. Study observations and caveats: Clonotype sharing among donors likely depends on sequencing depth.

This CDR3 region has 13 residues. Trimming cost V 6 bases and J 5 bases; bases outside gene matches: 5. Germline V CDR1 and CDR2: SNHLY, FYNNEI. This clone was recorded only once. No antigen is known for it. Method: immunoSEQ multiplex PCR; TCRdb's copy keeps in-frame clones and lacks some. The profile shows around 1.6 million clones, about 98% of them singletons. Sequenced material: naive CD4+ T cells sorted from blood. Subset denoted: CD45RA+ positively selected. This clonotype originated in a man aged 30 to 39 in good health. V usage is TRBV2 and J usage is TRBJ1-1, with TRBD1 matching over 8 bases. CDR3 DNA sequence: TGTGCCAGCAGGACAGGGGAAAGAACTGAAGCTTTCTTT. It encodes CASRTGERTEAFF.